This is a list of T cell receptor beta chains from one sample in a study of cytomegalovirus exposure and HLA in healthy donors. The data were produced by immunoSEQ multiplex PCR, yet TCRdb's version contains in-frame clones alone and is incomplete. The sample has about 170,000 clones, around 78% seen once. The sequencing sample was made of PBMCs. The receptors stem from a female donor in good health and CMV-seronegative. Each CDR3 is given with its conserved first and last residue.

j_call v_call cdr3_aa
TRBJ2-2 TRBV12-5 CASGSTGLGELFF
TRBJ1-4 TRBV7-9 CASSPTATNEKLFF
TRBJ1-2 TRBV5-6 CASSSTGNEANYGYTF
TRBJ2-2 TRBV28 CASSFPSGSNTGELFF
TRBJ1-3 TRBV7-2 CASSEGQGGNTIYF
TRBJ2-7 TRBV18 CASSADRNYEQYF
TRBJ1-1 TRBV9 CASSIQGGSTEAFF
TRBJ2-7 TRBV27 CASSLWGVAGLAGLYEQYF
TRBJ2-2 TRBV7-2 CASSVRGHANTGELFF
TRBJ1-2 TRBV9 CASSAPSGQGTWYGYTF
TRBJ2-2 TRBV18 CASSQLIGTGGTGELFF
TRBJ1-2 TRBV27 CASSSVGQNYGYTF
TRBJ1-4 TRBV5-1 CASNFGGQANEKLFF
TRBJ2-1 TRBV25-1 CASSESAGGLNEQFF
TRBJ1-2 TRBV30 CAWSVRQGGGYTF
TRBJ2-4 TRBV4-3 CASSQEDLRAGSIQYF
TRBJ2-7 TRBV11-1 CASSLGTGGAYEQYF
TRBJ1-6 TRBV7-9 CASSRGWDSPLHF
TRBJ2-5 TRBV25-1 CASSGASGFAQETQYF
TRBJ1-1 TRBV9 CASSVGPTGGAEAFF
TRBJ1-5 TRBV7-9 CASSLEGDRRSNQPQHF
TRBJ1-1 TRBV7-2 CASSRGSNTEAFF
TRBJ1-2 TRBV29-1 CSGGTGGRGGYTF